This T cell receptor (beta chain) derives from a study of liver allograft versus peripheral blood T cells. Study-wide background: The authors compared T cell receptor repertoires in transplanted livers with recipients' peripheral blood repertoires.

Overall study findings and caveats: Peripheral blood T cell receptor repertoires reportedly differed from those found within liver allografts.

Within the sample, this clonotype is medium-sized (0.01 to 0.1%). Its target is not known. Germline loops: CDR1 MNHEY, CDR2 SVGEGT. The CDR3 totals 17 residues. J was trimmed by 6 bases and V by 6 bases; bases with no gene match: 14. One entry per CDR3 protein, called by TCRdb with MiXCR from the reads. The sample comprises about 9,000 distinct CDR3 sequences, 15% of which are singletons, and around 3.2% rests with the top ten. This TCR was recovered from a human patient who had a liver transplant. The graft donor may have given rise to some T cells. V gene TRBV6-2 or TRBV6-3 combines with J gene TRBJ2-1; 10 nucleotides align to TRBD1. The CDR3 bases are TGTGCCAGCAGCTCAGCACCGGGACAGGGGACTCCCAATGAGCAGTTCTTC. As protein: CASSSAPGQGTPNEQFF.